This T cell receptor beta chain was obtained from a study of stem cell transplantation in POMP-related autoinflammatory disease. Notes on the study in general: Fewer unique TRB V-J gene pairings were identified in patients with PRAID.

The CDR3 runs 12 residues. V was clipped by 0 bases and J by 6 bases, with 3 bases between them. Germline CDR1 reads SGHRS; CDR2 reads YFSETQ. In regard to this clone: The antigen remains undetermined.

Data came from immunoSEQ multiplex PCR; TCRdb stores just in-frame clones and leaves some out. Among over 30,000 clones listed, 70% to 90% were seen once. The chain uses TRBV5-1 and TRBJ2-2; D is ambiguous. The sequence came from a human donor with POMP-related autoinflammation and immune dysregulation (PRAID). Here the sequenced sample was CD4+ T cells from PBMCs, taken before stem cell transplantation. CDR3 region: CASSLGAGELFF. CDR3 DNA: TGCGCCAGCAGCTTGGGGGCCGGGGAGCTGTTTTTT.